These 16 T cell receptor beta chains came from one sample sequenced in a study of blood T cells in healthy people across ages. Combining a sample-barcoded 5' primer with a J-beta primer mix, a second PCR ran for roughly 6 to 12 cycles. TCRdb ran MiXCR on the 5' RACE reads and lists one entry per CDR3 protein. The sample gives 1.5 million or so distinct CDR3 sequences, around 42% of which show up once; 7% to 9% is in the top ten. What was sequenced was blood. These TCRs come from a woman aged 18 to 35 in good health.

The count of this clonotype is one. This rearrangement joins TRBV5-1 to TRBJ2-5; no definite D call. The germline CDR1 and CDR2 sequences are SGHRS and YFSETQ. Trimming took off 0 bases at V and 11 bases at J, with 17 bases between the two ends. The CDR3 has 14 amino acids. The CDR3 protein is CASSLALITDEQYF. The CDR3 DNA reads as TGCGCCAGCAGCTTGGCCCTCATTACCGATGAGCAGTACTTC.

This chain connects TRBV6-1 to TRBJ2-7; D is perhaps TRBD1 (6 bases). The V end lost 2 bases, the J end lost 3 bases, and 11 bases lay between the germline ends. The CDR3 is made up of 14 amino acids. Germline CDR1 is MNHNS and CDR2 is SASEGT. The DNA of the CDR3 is TGTGCCAGCAGTGAACCGGGACATTACTACGAGCAGTACTTC. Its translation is CASSEPGHYYEQYF.

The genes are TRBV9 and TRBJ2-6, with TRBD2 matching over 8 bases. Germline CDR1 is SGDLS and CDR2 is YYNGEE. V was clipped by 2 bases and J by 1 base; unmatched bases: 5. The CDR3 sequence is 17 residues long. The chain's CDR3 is CASSVSGTSSGANVLTF. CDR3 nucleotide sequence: TGTGCCAGCAGCGTTAGCGGGACCTCTTCTGGGGCCAACGTCCTGACTTTC.

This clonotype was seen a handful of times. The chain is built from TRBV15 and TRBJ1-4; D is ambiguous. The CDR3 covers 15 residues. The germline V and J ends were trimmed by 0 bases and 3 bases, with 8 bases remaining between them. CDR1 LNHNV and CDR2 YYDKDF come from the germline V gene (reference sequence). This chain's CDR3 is CATSRDGAANEKLFF. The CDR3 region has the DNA TGTGCCACCAGCAGAGATGGTGCAGCTAATGAAAAACTGTTTTTT.

CDR3 residues: CASSLSGLQPQHF. DNA of the CDR3: TGTGCCAGCAGCTTAAGCGGGCTTCAGCCCCAGCATTTT. The chain links TRBV13 to TRBJ1-5; unclear D gene. The CDR3 sequence is 13 residues long. Germline V gives CDR1 PRHDT, CDR2 FYEKMQ (reference sequence). Trimming left V 2 bases short and J 6 bases short, with 8 bases between. Based on the CDR3 plus reference TRBV13 and TRBJ1-5, the full variable domain is AAGVIQSPRHLIKEKRETATLKCYPIPRHDTVYWYQQGPGQDPQFLISFYEKMQSDKGSIPDRFSAQQFSDYHSELNMSSLELGDSALYFCASSLSGLQPQHFGDGTRLSIL.

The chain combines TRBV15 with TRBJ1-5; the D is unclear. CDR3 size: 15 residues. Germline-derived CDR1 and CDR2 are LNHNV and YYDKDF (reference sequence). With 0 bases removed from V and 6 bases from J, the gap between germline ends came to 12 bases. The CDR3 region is CATSRDMRAGQPQHF. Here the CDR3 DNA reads TGTGCCACCAGCAGAGATATGAGGGCTGGTCAGCCCCAGCATTTT. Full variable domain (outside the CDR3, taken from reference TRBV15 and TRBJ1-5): DAMVIQNPRYQVTQFGKPVTLSCSQTLNHNVMYWYQQKSSQAPKLLFHYYDKDFNNEADTPDNFQSRRPNTSFCFLDIRSPGLGDTAMYLCATSRDMRAGQPQHFGDGTRLSIL.

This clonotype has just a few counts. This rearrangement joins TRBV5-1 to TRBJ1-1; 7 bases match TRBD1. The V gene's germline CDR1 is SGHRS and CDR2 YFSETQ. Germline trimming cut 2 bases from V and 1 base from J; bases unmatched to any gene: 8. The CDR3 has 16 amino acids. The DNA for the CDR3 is TGCGCCAGCAGCTTTGACAGGGCCCTGAGGAACACTGAAGCTTTCTTT. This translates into CASSFDRALRNTEAFF.

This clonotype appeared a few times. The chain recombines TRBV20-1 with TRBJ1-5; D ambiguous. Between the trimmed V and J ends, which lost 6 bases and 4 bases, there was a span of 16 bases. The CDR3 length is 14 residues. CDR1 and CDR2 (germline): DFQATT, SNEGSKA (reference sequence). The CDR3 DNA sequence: TGCAGTGCGGGTGGCCGGAGAAATAATCAGCCCCAGCATTTT. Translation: CSAGGRRNNQPQHF.

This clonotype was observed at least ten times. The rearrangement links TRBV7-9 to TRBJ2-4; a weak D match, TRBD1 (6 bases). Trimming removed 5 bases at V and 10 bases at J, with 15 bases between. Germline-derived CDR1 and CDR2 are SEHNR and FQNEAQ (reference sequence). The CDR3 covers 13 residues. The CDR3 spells CASSTGTTLIQYF. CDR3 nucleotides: TGTGCCAGCAGCACCGGGACAACTCTAATTCAGTACTTC.

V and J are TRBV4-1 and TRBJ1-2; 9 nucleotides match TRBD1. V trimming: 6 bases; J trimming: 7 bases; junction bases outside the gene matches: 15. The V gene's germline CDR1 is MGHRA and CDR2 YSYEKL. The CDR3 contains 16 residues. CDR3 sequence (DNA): TGCGCCAGCAGGCCAGGATGGGACAGGGATTGGTGTGGCTACACCTTC. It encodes CASRPGWDRDWCGYTF.

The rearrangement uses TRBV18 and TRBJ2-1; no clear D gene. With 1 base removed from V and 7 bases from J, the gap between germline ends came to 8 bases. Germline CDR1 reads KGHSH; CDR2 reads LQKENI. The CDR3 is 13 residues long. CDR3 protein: CASSPLLVNEQFF. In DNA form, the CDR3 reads TGTGCCAGCTCACCACTCCTTGTAAATGAGCAGTTCTTC.

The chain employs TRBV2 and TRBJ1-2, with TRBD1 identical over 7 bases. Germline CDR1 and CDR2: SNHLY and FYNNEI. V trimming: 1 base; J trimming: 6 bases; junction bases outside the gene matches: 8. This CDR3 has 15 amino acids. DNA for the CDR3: TGTGCCAGCAGTGAAGAGACAGGGCCCAGAGATGGCTACACCTTC. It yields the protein CASSEETGPRDGYTF. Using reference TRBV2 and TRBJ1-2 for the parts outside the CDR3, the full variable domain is EPEVTQTPSHQVTQMGQEVILRCVPISNHLYFYWYRQILGQKVEFLVSFYNNEISEKSEIFDDQFSVERPDGSNFTLKIRSTKLEDSAMYFCASSEETGPRDGYTFGSGTRLTVV.

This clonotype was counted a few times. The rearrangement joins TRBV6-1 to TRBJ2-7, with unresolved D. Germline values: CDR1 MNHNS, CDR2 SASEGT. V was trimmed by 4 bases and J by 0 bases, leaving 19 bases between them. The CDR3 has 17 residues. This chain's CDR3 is CASSAYPDINSSYEQYF. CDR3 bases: TGTGCCAGCAGTGCATATCCAGACATAAACAGCTCCTACGAGCAGTACTTC.

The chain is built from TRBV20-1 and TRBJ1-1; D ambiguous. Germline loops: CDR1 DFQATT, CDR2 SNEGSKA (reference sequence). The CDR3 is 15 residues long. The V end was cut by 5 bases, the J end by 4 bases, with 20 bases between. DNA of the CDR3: TGCAGTGCTCCGAGATACGGAACGGTGGGCACTGAAGCTTTCTTT. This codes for CSAPRYGTVGTEAFF.

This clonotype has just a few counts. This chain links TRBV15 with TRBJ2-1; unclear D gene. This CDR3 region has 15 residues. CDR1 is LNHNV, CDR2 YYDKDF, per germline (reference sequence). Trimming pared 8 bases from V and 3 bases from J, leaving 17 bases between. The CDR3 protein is CATSPIIFVYNEQFF. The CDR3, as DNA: TGTGCCACCTCGCCAATTATATTCGTCTACAATGAGCAGTTCTTC.

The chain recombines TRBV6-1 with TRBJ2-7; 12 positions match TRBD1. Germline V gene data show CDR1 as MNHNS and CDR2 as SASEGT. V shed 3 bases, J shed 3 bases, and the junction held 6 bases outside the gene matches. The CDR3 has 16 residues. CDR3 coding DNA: TGTGCCAGCAGTGACGGGGACAGGGGGCCCCTCTACGAGCAGTACTTC. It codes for CASSDGDRGPLYEQYF.